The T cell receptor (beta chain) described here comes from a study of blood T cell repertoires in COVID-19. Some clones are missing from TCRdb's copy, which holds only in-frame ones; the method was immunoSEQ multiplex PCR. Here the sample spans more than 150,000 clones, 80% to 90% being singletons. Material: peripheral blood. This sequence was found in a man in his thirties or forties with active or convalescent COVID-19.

CDR3 nucleotides: TGCAGTCCGTATCGACCGGGACACCTCCACTTT. This codes for CSPYRPGHLHF. The genes are TRBV20-1 and TRBJ1-6, with D possibly being TRBD1 (6 bases). The CDR3 is 11 amino acids. V lost 8 bases and J lost 15, with 17 bases in between. CDR1 and CDR2 (germline): DFQATT, SNEGSKA (reference sequence).